Shown below are 29 T cell receptor beta chains from a single sample sequenced in a study of brain T cells in children with intractable seizures. Repertoires were generated with immunoSEQ multiplex PCR, while TCRdb's copy carries only in-frame clones and drops some. The sample holds about 340,000 clones, roughly 92% seen once. Time point noted: blood from clinic visit 5 months post-surgery; TSC patient then seizure free. Sequenced material: peripheral blood, taken 4 to 5 months after surgery. The receptor set was obtained from a boy in the first two years of life with tuberous sclerosis and intractable seizures.

V usage is TRBV5-6 and J usage is TRBJ1-5; 8 bases line up with TRBD1. Looked up from germline, CDR1 is SGHDT and CDR2 is YYEEEE. V dropped 0 bases and J dropped 5; count of bases not matched to a gene: 4. This CDR3 contains 15 residues. Here the CDR3 DNA reads TGTGCCAGCAGCTTGGATGGACAGGGCCATCAGCCCCAGCATTTT. This translates into CASSLDGQGHQPQHF.

The chain recombines TRBV15 with TRBJ1-2, with no clear D. The CDR3 loop spans 11 amino acids. Trimming left V 5 bases short and J 8 bases short, with 9 bases between. Germline V gives CDR1 LNHNV, CDR2 YYDKDF (reference sequence). The chain's CDR3 is CATSERGGYTF. CDR3 sequence (DNA): TGTGCCACCAGCGAGCGAGGAGGCTACACCTTC.

This clone has only one observation. The chain uses TRBV21-1 and TRBJ1-2; the table's D call of TRBD1 was not tested on the DNA. TRBV21-1 is a pseudogene locus. The CDR3 sequence is 15 residues long. The CDR3 loop is CASGGQGQPNYGYTF. In DNA, the CDR3 is TGTGCCAGCGGGGGACAGGGACAACCAAACTATGGCTACACCTTC.

This clone was recorded only once. The chain recombines TRBV4-2 with TRBJ2-3; 8 bases are shared with TRBD1. Trimming cost V 0 bases and J 2 bases; bases outside gene matches: 7. This CDR3 contains 17 residues. Germline CDR1 is LGHNA and CDR2 is YNFKEQ. The CDR3 nucleotides are TGTGCCAGCAGCCAAGATACAGGGGGGCGAATCACAGATACGCAGTATTTT. This translates into CASSQDTGGRITDTQYF.

The chain has TRBV6-8 and TRBJ2-2; 9 bases agree with TRBD1. Germline assignment: CDR1 MNHGY and CDR2 SAAAGT. V lost 0 bases and J lost 5; bases outside the gene matches: 10. The CDR3 totals 18 residues. As DNA, the CDR3 is TGTGCCAGCAGTTACTCGATCTCGGGACAGGGACGAACCGGGGAGCTGTTTTTT. This codes for CASSYSISGQGRTGELFF.

The gene calls are TRBV5-4 and TRBJ2-2, with TRBD2 matching 10 bases. CDR3 length: 16 amino acids. In germline, CDR1 is SGHNT, CDR2 YYREEE (reference sequence). The junction had 4 bases not matched to a gene; V was cut back by 4 bases and J by 1 base. The CDR3 loop reads CASSQGLAENTGELFF. CDR3 sequence (DNA): TGTGCCAGCAGCCAAGGACTAGCGGAGAACACCGGGGAGCTGTTTTTT.

The chain links TRBV2 to TRBJ1-1; no clear D. The CDR3 is 13 amino acids. Germline CDR1 SNHLY, CDR2 FYNNEI. Between the trimmed V and J ends, which lost 0 bases and 10 bases, there was a span of 12 bases. CDR3 sequence (DNA): TGTGCCAGCAGTGAAGCCGGACTGGCAGGAGCTTTCTTT. Its protein is CASSEAGLAGAFF.

The rearrangement uses TRBV19 and TRBJ1-6; 7 bases are shared with TRBD1. Looked up from germline, CDR1 is LNHDA and CDR2 is SQIVND (reference sequence). This CDR3 has 16 residues. The V gene end was trimmed by 5 bases and the J gene end by 7 bases; junction bases not matched to a gene: 11. The CDR3 region has the DNA TGTGCCAGTAGTGCGCCGCTCGACAGGGTAAATTCACCCCTCCACTTT. Translation gives CASSAPLDRVNSPLHF.

V is TRBV5-6 and J is TRBJ1-1; TRBD1 matches at 10 bases. In germline, CDR1 is SGHDT, CDR2 YYEEEE. J lost 5 bases, V lost 6 bases, and 7 bases had no gene match. The CDR3 is 14 residues long. The CDR3 DNA reads as TGTGCCAGCACAAAGACAGGGGGCGGGACTGAAGCTTTCTTT. This translates into CASTKTGGGTEAFF. Full variable domain (remainder filled in from reference TRBV5-6 and TRBJ1-1): DAGVTQSPTHLIKTRGQQVTLRCSPKSGHDTVSWYQQALGQGPQFIFQYYEEEERQRGNFPDRFSGHQFPNYSSELNVNALLLGDSALYLCASTKTGGGTEAFFGQGTRLTVV.

The rearrangement uses TRBV5-4 and TRBJ2-7, with D possibly being TRBD2 (5 bases). Germline loops: CDR1 SGHNT, CDR2 YYREEE (reference sequence). V gave up 7 bases and J gave up 0 bases, with 17 bases separating them. The CDR3 consists of 15 residues. CDR3: CASARPGLASYEQYF. CDR3 in DNA: TGTGCCAGCGCCCGGCCCGGACTGGCCTCCTACGAGCAGTACTTC.

The chain employs TRBV15 and TRBJ1-1; D is ambiguous. Germline CDR1 is LNHNV and CDR2 is YYDKDF (reference sequence). Deletions cut 1 base from V and 5 bases from J, with 8 bases between. The CDR3 runs to 13 residues. CDR3 region: CATSRGGQTEAFF. Here the CDR3 DNA reads TGTGCCACCAGCAGAGGAGGTCAAACTGAAGCTTTCTTT.

This sequence joins TRBV30 and TRBJ1-1; no definite D call. This CDR3 is 13 amino acids long. Per germline, CDR1 GTSNPN and CDR2 SVGIG (reference sequence). V dropped 2 bases and J dropped 2 bases, with 9 bases sitting between them. CDR3 coding DNA: TGTGCCTGGAGTACAAACAGTAACACTGAAGCTTTCTTT. This encodes CAWSTNSNTEAFF. The variable domain in full, with the rest retrieved from reference TRBV30 and TRBJ1-1, is SQTIHQWPATLVQPVGSPLSLECTVEGTSNPNLYWYRQAAGRGLQLLFYSVGIGQISSEVPQNLSASRPQDRQFILSSKKLLLSDSGFYLCAWSTNSNTEAFFGQGTRLTVV.

The chain links TRBV7-9 to TRBJ1-3, with TRBD1 as a possible D gene (5 bases). This CDR3 is built from 11 residues. CDR1 is SEHNR and CDR2 is FQNEAQ in the germline V gene (reference sequence). The germline V and J ends were trimmed by 7 bases and 7 bases, with 8 bases remaining between them. This CDR3 reads CASTKGNTIYF. The DNA for the CDR3 is TGTGCCAGCACAAAGGGGAACACCATATATTTT.

CDR3 sequence reads: CASSLIMTTSGSTQYF. The DNA of the CDR3 is TGTGCCAGCAGCTTAATAATGACGACTAGCGGAAGTACGCAGTATTTT. The chain joins TRBV7-2 to TRBJ2-3; 9 nucleotides agree with TRBD2. This CDR3 region has 16 residues. Unmatched junction bases numbered 11, after V lost 2 bases and J lost 8 bases. Germline assignment: CDR1 SGHTA and CDR2 FQGNSA. Filled out from reference TRBV7-2 and TRBJ2-3, the complete variable domain reads GAGVSQSPSNKVTEKGKDVELRCDPISGHTALYWYRQSLGQGLEFLIYFQGNSAPDKSGLPSDRFSAERTGGSVSTLTIQRTQQEDSAVYLCASSLIMTTSGSTQYFGPGTRLTVL.

The chain joins TRBV4-1 to TRBJ2-2; D gene unclear. Trimming removed 4 bases at V and 4 bases at J, with 4 bases between. The germline gives CDR1 MGHRA, CDR2 YSYEKL. The CDR3 loop spans 12 amino acids. CDR3 protein: CASSPLTGELFF. DNA for the CDR3: TGCGCCAGCAGCCCACTCACCGGGGAGCTGTTTTTT.

This chain uses TRBV5-6 with TRBJ1-1, with D perhaps TRBD1 (6 bases). The CDR3 totals 17 residues. Trimming stripped 1 base from V and 0 bases from J, with 16 bases between. Germline lookup yields CDR1 SGHDT and CDR2 YYEEEE. CDR3 nucleotides: TGTGCCAGCAGCTTGACGGGGGGCTGGTCGGTGAACACTGAAGCTTTCTTT. Translation gives CASSLTGGWSVNTEAFF.

The gene calls are TRBV19 and TRBJ2-7; D gene uncertain. This CDR3 has 15 amino acids. V dropped 3 bases and J dropped 0 bases, with 12 bases sitting between them. Germline-derived CDR1 and CDR2 are LNHDA and SQIVND (reference sequence). The CDR3 reads CASSIAGPNSYEQYF. DNA of the CDR3: TGTGCCAGTAGTATTGCAGGACCCAACTCCTACGAGCAGTACTTC.

The rearrangement joins TRBV11-2 to TRBJ2-7; 9 bases line up with TRBD2. There are 16 residues in the CDR3. V trimming: 6 bases; J trimming: 1 base; junction bases outside the gene matches: 10. Germline assignment: CDR1 SGHAT and CDR2 FQNNGV. The CDR3 nucleotides read TGTGCCAGCAGTCGCCTCGGGGCGGGGGGGTCCTACGAGCAGTACTTC. This translates into CASSRLGAGGSYEQYF.

The chain has TRBV5-6 and TRBJ2-1, with TRBD2 as a possible D gene (5 bases). V was cut by 7 bases and J by 0 bases, with 8 bases left in between. CDR3 size: 13 residues. Germline CDR1 SGHDT, CDR2 YYEEEE. The CDR3 DNA sequence: TGTGCCAGCGGAACTAGCTCCTACAATGAGCAGTTCTTC. Protein sequence: CASGTSSYNEQFF.

The chain is built from TRBV7-9 and TRBJ1-2, with D unresolved. V shed 0 bases and J shed 6 bases, with 8 bases lying between them. CDR1 SEHNR and CDR2 FQNEAQ come from the germline V gene (reference sequence). The CDR3 has 13 amino acids. The CDR3 DNA is TGTGCCAGCAGCTTAGCGTGGAGCGATGGCTACACCTTC. It yields the protein CASSLAWSDGYTF.

This chain uses TRBV19 with TRBJ2-7; TRBD2 might be the D (5 bases). This CDR3 contains 14 residues. From germline, CDR1 is LNHDA and CDR2 SQIVND (reference sequence). Trimming took off 3 bases at V and 1 base at J, with 10 bases between the two ends. The CDR3 protein is CASSIGVGSYEQYF. In DNA, the CDR3 is TGTGCCAGTAGTATCGGGGTTGGGTCCTACGAGCAGTACTTC.

The chain recombines TRBV7-3 with TRBJ1-1, with 8 nucleotides matching TRBD1. V was pared by 5 bases and J by 2 bases, with 7 bases of the junction left unmatched. From germline, CDR1 is SGHTA and CDR2 FQGTGA. The CDR3 spans 15 residues. The CDR3 reads CASSPQGAFNTEAFF. The CDR3 region has the DNA TGTGCCAGCAGCCCCCAGGGGGCTTTTAACACTGAAGCTTTCTTT.

This clone showed up just once. The chain combines TRBV18 with TRBJ2-7, with no clear D. Germline assignment: CDR1 KGHSH and CDR2 LQKENI. The germline V and J ends were trimmed by 5 bases and 2 bases, with 13 bases remaining between them. This CDR3 is 14 amino acids long. Here the CDR3 DNA reads TGTGCCAGCTCAGCGAAGGACGGCCCCTACGAGCAGTACTTC. Its translation is CASSAKDGPYEQYF.

The table lists this clone with a few counts. V gene TRBV9 combines with J gene TRBJ1-2, with 8 positions matching TRBD1. In germline, CDR1 is SGDLS, CDR2 YYNGEE. This CDR3 comprises 15 residues. The junction had 6 bases not matched to a gene; V was cut back by 0 bases and J by 5 bases. This chain's CDR3 is CASSVEGDRTYGYTF. DNA for the CDR3: TGTGCCAGCAGCGTAGAGGGGGACAGGACTTATGGCTACACCTTC.

This clone was seen a single time. The J gene is TRBJ2-7, the V gene TRBV11-1; TRBD1 matches 7 bases. Germline CDR1 is SGHAT and CDR2 is FQDESV (reference sequence). The CDR3 runs 16 residues. Trimming removed 3 bases from V and 1 base from J; junction bases left unmatched: 9. The chain's CDR3 is CASSLSSGDSSYEQYF. The CDR3 nucleotides read TGTGCCAGCAGCTTGAGTTCAGGGGACAGTTCCTACGAGCAGTACTTC.

The chain carries TRBV24-1 and TRBJ1-2; 7 nucleotides agree with TRBD1. The CDR3 covers 18 residues. The germline CDR1 and CDR2 sequences are KGHDR and SFDVKD. The trim removed 4 bases at V and 0 bases at J, leaving 13 bases unmatched. CDR3 DNA sequence: TGTGCCACCAGTGACCCTCGGGACAGCCCCGGGTCTAACTATGGCTACACCTTC. Its protein is CATSDPRDSPGSNYGYTF.

This clone was counted a few times. The chain carries TRBV27 and TRBJ2-5, with 10 bases fitting TRBD2. V lost 5 bases, J lost 1 base, and 10 bases stayed unmatched. The CDR3 sequence is 17 residues long. CDR1 is MNHEY and CDR2 is SMNVEV in the germline V gene (reference sequence). CDR3 sequence: CASSLLLSGRAQETQYF. The CDR3 coding sequence is TGTGCCAGCAGTCTCCTCCTAAGCGGGAGGGCCCAAGAGACCCAGTACTTC.

The genes are TRBV5-6 and TRBJ1-5; D unclear. The CDR3 consists of 14 residues. Germline CDR1 reads SGHDT; CDR2 reads YYEEEE. V dropped 1 base and J dropped 6 bases, with 11 bases sitting between them. CDR3 sequence: CASSLLGSAQPQHF. DNA of the CDR3: TGTGCCAGCAGCTTGTTAGGGTCTGCTCAGCCCCAGCATTTT.

The chain uses TRBV11-3 and TRBJ2-7, with unresolved D. CDR3 length: 14 amino acids. The germline gives CDR1 SGHNT, CDR2 YENEEA. The V end lost 2 bases, the J end lost 8 bases, and 16 bases lay between the germline ends. CDR3 coding DNA: TGTGCCAGCAGCTTACTTGCGGTTACCCACAAGCAGTACTTC. Protein product: CASSLLAVTHKQYF.